Presented here are 21 T cell receptor beta chains from one specimen sequenced in a study of shared clonotypes between healthy human individuals. Clones were sequenced by immunoSEQ multiplex PCR, and TCRdb holds only the in-frame ones, with some missing. The sample carries about 1.5 million clones, 95% to 99% recorded once. The sequencing input was naive CD4+ T cells sorted from blood. Regarding subset: CD45RA+ positively selected. Source of these receptors: a man in his thirties or forties in good health.

The chain recombines TRBV29-1 with TRBJ2-1, with a tentative D call TRBD2 (6 bases). The CDR3 totals 14 residues. Per germline, CDR1 SQVTM and CDR2 ANQGSEA. Deletions cut 3 bases from V and 3 bases from J, with 12 bases between. CDR3 amino acids: CSVEEGRGYNEQFF. CDR3 nucleotides: TGCAGCGTTGAGGAGGGTCGGGGCTACAATGAGCAGTTCTTC.

This clone was found once. This sequence joins TRBV14 and TRBJ1-1, with D possibly matching TRBD1 (6 bases). From germline, CDR1 is SGHDN and CDR2 FVKESK. V was clipped by 4 bases and J by 1 base, with 16 bases between them. The CDR3 has 16 amino acids. Here the CDR3 DNA reads TGTGCCAGCAGCCGCCCCGGGGGCTCCCCGAACACTGAAGCTTTCTTT. As protein: CASSRPGGSPNTEAFF.

The CDR3 DNA reads as TGTGCCAGCAGCTTAGTAGGCGCAGGGGACACTGAAGCTTTCTTT. Translating gives CASSLVGAGDTEAFF. J is TRBJ1-1 and V is TRBV7-6; a weak D match, TRBD1 (6 bases). This CDR3 contains 15 residues. CDR1 is SGHVS and CDR2 is FNYEAQ in the germline V gene. Trimming left V 1 base short and J 3 bases short, with 12 bases between.

The chain recombines TRBV5-4 with TRBJ2-7; 7 nucleotides line up with TRBD1. The J segment lost 1 base and the V segment lost 4 bases, leaving 11 bases of the junction unmatched. This CDR3 contains 16 residues. Germline CDR1 is SGHNT and CDR2 is YYREEE (reference sequence). The CDR3 DNA reads as TGTGCCAGCAGCGCAAGACAGGGTTCAGTATCCTACGAGCAGTACTTC. This codes for CASSARQGSVSYEQYF.

The chain has TRBV29-1 and TRBJ2-1; tentative D call: TRBD2 (5 bases). The CDR3 has 12 amino acids. V was cut by 4 bases and J by 4 bases, with 8 bases left in between. CDR1 and CDR2 (germline): SQVTM, ANQGSEA. The CDR3 is CSVVPGYNEQFF. In DNA form, the CDR3 reads TGCAGCGTTGTTCCGGGGTACAATGAGCAGTTCTTC.

The V and J genes are TRBV18 and TRBJ1-2; D is ambiguous. This CDR3 region has 14 residues. Trimming pared 2 bases from V and 4 bases from J, leaving 11 bases between. Looked up from germline, CDR1 is KGHSH and CDR2 is LQKENI. CDR3 protein: CASSPNKGGYGYTF. The CDR3 bases are TGTGCCAGCTCACCAAACAAGGGTGGCTATGGCTACACCTTC.

In its sample, this clone was seen a few times. CDR3 protein: CASSSYHNEQYF. The CDR3 nucleotides are TGTGCCAGCAGCTCCTATCACAACGAGCAGTACTTC. This chain connects TRBV9 to TRBJ2-7; D ambiguous. Germline-derived CDR1 and CDR2 are SGDLS and YYNGEE. V lost 4 bases and J 5 bases, leaving 10 bases between the germline ends. The CDR3 extends over 12 amino acids. Full variable domain (remainder filled in from reference TRBV9 and TRBJ2-7): DSGVTQTPKHLITATGQRVTLRCSPRSGDLSVYWYQQSLDQGLQFLIQYYNGEERAKGNILERFSAQQFPDLHSELNLSSLELGDSALYFCASSSYHNEQYFGPGTRLTVT.

Concerning this clone: Distinct nucleotide sequences in the sample also encode this CDR3. This sequence joins TRBV5-1 and TRBJ2-1, with D uncertain. Trimming took off 0 bases at V and 9 bases at J, with 4 bases between the two ends. The CDR3 runs to 11 residues. CDR1 is SGHRS, CDR2 YFSETQ, per germline. The CDR3 is CASSLGGEQFF. As DNA, the CDR3 is TGCGCCAGCAGCTTGGGGGGTGAGCAGTTCTTC.

The V and J genes are TRBV7-2 and TRBJ1-3; D perhaps matches TRBD1 (6 bases). V gave up 5 bases and J gave up 5 bases, with 10 bases separating them. The CDR3 extends over 13 amino acids. CDR1 and CDR2 from the germline V gene are SGHTA and FQGNSA. The CDR3 sequence is CASSADRRNTIYF. In DNA, the CDR3 is TGTGCCAGCAGCGCGGACAGAAGAAACACCATATATTTT.

V gene TRBV6-1 combines with J gene TRBJ1-3, with TRBD1 identical over 7 bases. Germline CDR1 MNHNS, CDR2 SASEGT. Trimming at V came to 4 bases and at J to 0 bases, leaving 3 bases not matched to a gene. CDR3 length equals 15 residues. The CDR3 nucleotides are TGTGCCAGCAGTGCGCAGGGGGTCTCTGGAAACACCATATATTTT. Its translation: CASSAQGVSGNTIYF.

The CDR3: CASRLGRDMNTEAFF. DNA for the CDR3: TGTGCCAGCAGACTAGGACGGGATATGAACACTGAAGCTTTCTTT. The genes are TRBV7-2 and TRBJ1-1; D is unresolved. The CDR3 is 15 amino acids. With 6 bases removed from V and 0 bases from J, the gap between germline ends came to 14 bases. The germline V gene encodes CDR1 SGHTA and CDR2 FQGNSA.

The genes are TRBV9 and TRBJ1-2, with a possible D match to TRBD1 (5 bases). Germline V gene lookup returns CDR1 SGDLS and CDR2 YYNGEE. V was cut by 10 bases and J by 6 bases, with 16 bases left in between. This CDR3 has 12 residues. CDR3 in DNA: TGTGCCGGATGGGATCGGACAAATGGCTACACCTTC. Amino acids: CAGWDRTNGYTF.

The chain carries TRBV9 and TRBJ1-2; D is perhaps TRBD1 (6 bases). CDR1 SGDLS and CDR2 YYNGEE come from the germline V gene. V shed 2 bases and J shed 8 bases, with 22 bases lying between them. The CDR3 has 16 amino acids. The chain's CDR3 is CASSVETGWSIRGYTF. DNA for the CDR3: TGTGCCAGCAGCGTCGAAACAGGGTGGAGCATTAGGGGCTACACCTTC.

V gene TRBV19 combines with J gene TRBJ2-3, with D perhaps TRBD2 (6 bases). V was trimmed by 5 bases and J by 1 base, leaving 13 bases between them. Germline CDR1 reads LNHDA; CDR2 reads SQIVND (reference sequence). The CDR3 runs 15 residues. In DNA form, the CDR3 reads TGTGCCAGTAGTGGATGGGGAGGTGGCACAGATACGCAGTATTTT. Protein sequence: CASSGWGGGTDTQYF. The full variable domain, in which reference TRBV19 and TRBJ2-3 provide the parts outside the CDR3, is DGGITQSPKYLFRKEGQNVTLSCEQNLNHDAMYWYRQDPGQGLRLIYYSQIVNDFQKGDIAEGYSVSREKKESFPLTVTSAQKNPTAFYLCASSGWGGGTDTQYFGPGTRLTVL.

Regarding this clone: This same CDR3 is encoded by further DNA sequences in the sample. The chain has TRBV5-1 and TRBJ2-7; 7 bases agree with TRBD2. Germline trimming cut 4 bases from V and 2 bases from J; bases unmatched to any gene: 6. Germline assignment: CDR1 SGHRS and CDR2 YFSETQ. The CDR3 loop spans 14 amino acids. The CDR3 sequence: CASSPPAGAYEQYF. In DNA, the CDR3 is TGCGCCAGCAGCCCGCCTGCGGGGGCCTACGAGCAGTACTTC. Supplemented by reference TRBV5-1 and TRBJ2-7, the full variable domain reads KAGVTQTPRYLIKTRGQQVTLSCSPISGHRSVSWYQQTPGQGLQFLFEYFSETQRNKGNFPGRFSGRQFSNSRSEMNVSTLELGDSALYLCASSPPAGAYEQYFGPGTRLTVT.

This chain links TRBV9 with TRBJ2-1, with 8 bases fitting TRBD2. This CDR3 has 14 amino acids. Trimming removed 4 bases from V and 9 bases from J; junction bases left unmatched: 9. Looked up from germline, CDR1 is SGDLS and CDR2 is YYNGEE. CDR3 sequence: CASSFLAGAGEQFF. CDR3 nucleotide sequence: TGTGCCAGCAGCTTCCTAGCGGGTGCCGGTGAGCAGTTCTTC.

V usage is TRBV19 and J usage is TRBJ1-2; the match to TRBD1 covers 12 bases. Germline-derived CDR1 and CDR2 are LNHDA and SQIVND (reference sequence). Trimming cost V 8 bases and J 7 bases; bases outside gene matches: 17. CDR3 size: 17 residues. The CDR3 is CASDTGTGGENLLGYTF. The CDR3 DNA follows: TGTGCCAGTGATACCGGGACAGGGGGCGAAAATCTTCTTGGCTACACCTTC.

The chain employs TRBV11-2 and TRBJ1-2; weak D call: TRBD1 (5 bases). This CDR3 spans 17 amino acids. Deletions cut 2 bases from V and 4 bases from J, with 20 bases between. The germline gives CDR1 SGHAT, CDR2 FQNNGV. CDR3: CASSLLHRSRDGYGYTF. DNA for the CDR3: TGTGCCAGCAGCTTACTCCACCGGTCCAGGGACGGCTATGGCTACACCTTC.

The rearrangement uses TRBV11-2 and TRBJ2-7; D is unresolved. This CDR3 spans 13 amino acids. Germline V gene sequence: CDR1 SGHAT, CDR2 FQNNGV. Between the trimmed V and J ends, which lost 2 bases and 2 bases, there was a span of 7 bases. DNA for the CDR3: TGTGCCAGCAGCTTACGGAAGACCTACGAGCAGTACTTC. Translating it yields CASSLRKTYEQYF.

This clone was seen a single time. V is TRBV11-3 and J is TRBJ2-1; 10 nucleotides align to TRBD2. Germline V lookup: CDR1 SGHNT, CDR2 YENEEA. V lost 1 base to trimming and J lost 0 bases; unmatched junction nucleotides: 6. The CDR3 is 18 amino acids. The CDR3 nucleotides are TGTGCCAGCAGCTTAGTGCCTCCTAGCGGGAGCTCCTACAATGAGCAGTTCTTC. Protein sequence: CASSLVPPSGSSYNEQFF.

V usage is TRBV5-4 and J usage is TRBJ2-2, with 7 bases that match TRBD2. In germline, CDR1 is SGHNT, CDR2 YYREEE (reference sequence). There are 14 residues in the CDR3. V was clipped by 7 bases and J by 3 bases; unmatched bases: 6. The CDR3 here is CASGRLADTGELFF. In DNA form, the CDR3 reads TGTGCCAGCGGTCGGCTAGCGGACACCGGGGAGCTGTTTTTT.